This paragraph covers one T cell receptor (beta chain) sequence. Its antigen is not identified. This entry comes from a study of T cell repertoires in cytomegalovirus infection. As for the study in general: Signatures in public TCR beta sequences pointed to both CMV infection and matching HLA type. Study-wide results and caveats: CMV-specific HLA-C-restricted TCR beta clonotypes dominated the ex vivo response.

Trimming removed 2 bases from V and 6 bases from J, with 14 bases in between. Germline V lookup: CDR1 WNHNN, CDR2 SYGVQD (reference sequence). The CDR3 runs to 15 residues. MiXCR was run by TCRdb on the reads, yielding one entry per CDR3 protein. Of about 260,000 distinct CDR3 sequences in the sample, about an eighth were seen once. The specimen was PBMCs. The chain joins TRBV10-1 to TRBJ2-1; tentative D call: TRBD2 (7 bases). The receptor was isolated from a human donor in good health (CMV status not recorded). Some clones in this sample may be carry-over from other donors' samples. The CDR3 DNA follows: TGCGCCAGCAGTGAGGTGGGGGGGCTTTTCAATGAGCAGTTCTTC. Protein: CASSEVGGLFNEQFF.